The clone carrying this T cell receptor beta chain was detected ten times or more. The junction differs from germline at one of its ends, possibly a read error. The sample is drawn from a study of T cells in Graves' hyperthyroidism and ophthalmopathy. Germline V gene data show CDR1 as MNHEY and CDR2 as SVGAGI. The CDR3 spans 13 residues. Amplified TCR beta CDR3 regions came from RNA transcripts. First-round RT-PCR of the TCR CDR3 relied on the HTBI primer set. Each CDR3 protein is one row after TCRdb ran MiXCR on the multiplex PCR reads. The sample records 250,000 to 300,000 distinct CDR3 sequences, about an eighth being singletons.

This receptor was identified in a woman aged 25 to 39 with Graves' hyperthyroidism that later progressed to Graves' ophthalmopathy. The sample consisted of blood. V usage is TRBV6-5 and J usage is TRBJ1-1; D is unclear. In DNA, the CDR3 is TGTGCCAGCAATTACCGGGGGAACACTGAAGCTTTCTTT. Translated: CASNYRGNTEAFF.